This T cell receptor (beta chain) is drawn from a study of T cells in Graves' hyperthyroidism and ophthalmopathy. General study points: The model's output predicted ophthalmopathy at a median of 6.5 months prior to onset.

The V segment lost 6 bases and the J segment 6 bases; nucleotides outside the gene matches: 9. This CDR3 is built from 13 residues. Germline V gene data show CDR1 as DFQATT and CDR2 as SNEGSKA (reference sequence). The table lists this clonotype with a few counts. Its antigen is as yet unknown. RNA transcripts gave rise to amplified TCR beta CDR3 regions. The HTBI primer set served for first-round RT-PCR of the TCR CDR3. In TCRdb, the multiplex PCR reads were re-called with MiXCR into one record per CDR3 protein. The sample contains roughly 580,000 distinct CDR3 sequences, 35% to 55% of which appear only once. Patients with uncontrolled infections, other autoimmune diseases, pregnancy or lactation were excluded.

The sample consisted of peripheral blood or thyroid tissue (not recorded which). J is TRBJ1-1 and V is TRBV20-1; 8 bases map to TRBD1. The source of this sequence is a woman younger than 30 with Graves' hyperthyroidism. The CDR3 nucleotides read TGCAGTGCCCCTATGGACAGGGAGGCTGAAGCTTTCTTT. It codes for CSAPMDREAEAFF.